This record concerns one T cell receptor (beta chain) sequence. Its target is unknown. Treatment indicated: roughly 18 received Ad26.COV2.S at low or high dose, single or two shots; 5 received placebo; per-sample allocation not given. Day 63 after the first injection of vaccine or placebo was the sampling time. It was an adult aged 18-55 years in Boston who was the donor. An Ad26 vector was used to express Wuhan-strain SARS-CoV-2 spike as the vaccine. The CDR3 consists of 12 residues. V lost 3 bases and J 5 bases, leaving 8 bases between the germline ends. The germline V gene encodes CDR1 SGHVS and CDR2 FQNEAQ. This entry is derived from a study of Ad26.COV2.S vaccination and SARS-CoV-2 variants. Clones were read by immunoSEQ multiplex PCR, and TCRdb kept only the in-frame ones, dropping some. The table has over 250,000 clones, over 75% seen once. Study-wide results and caveats: Vaccinated and placebo-treated recipients had similar non-spike TCR breadth.

V gene TRBV7-8 combines with J gene TRBJ2-7; weak D call: TRBD1 (6 bases). Here the sequenced sample was peripheral blood, taken in a trial of Ad26.COV2.S vaccine versus placebo. The origin of this receptor is a person aged 18-65 years who received the Ad26.COV2.S COVID-19 vaccine or a placebo. CDR3 DNA: TGTGCCAGCAGCTTTAACAGGGACGAGCAGTACTTC. It is translated as CASSFNRDEQYF.